The present TCR beta chain was sequenced within a study of cytotoxic CD8 clonotypes in ibrutinib-treated CLL. Clones were read by immunoSEQ multiplex PCR, and TCRdb kept only the in-frame ones, dropping some. The sample has some 46,000 clones, around 70% seen once; the top ten hold roughly 13%. Trimming pared 4 bases from V and 7 bases from J, leaving 8 bases between. Germline lookup yields CDR1 SQVTM and CDR2 ANQGSEA. The CDR3 is 12 amino acids. The rearrangement joins TRBV29-1 to TRBJ1-6; possible D gene TRBD1, 6 bases. The sequenced sample was PBMCs, obtained after 12 months of ibrutinib treatment. This receptor was identified in a human donor with chronic lymphocytic leukemia. The CDR3 here is CSVAGDNSPLHF. DNA of the CDR3: TGCAGCGTTGCAGGGGACAATTCACCCCTCCACTTT.